These 24 T cell receptor beta chains were all obtained from the same sample, sequenced in a study of blood T cells in healthy people across ages. A second roughly 6 to 12 cycle PCR used barcoded and J-beta primers. TCRdb re-derived calls from the 5' RACE reads in MiXCR, one entry per CDR3 protein. The sample comprises roughly 800,000 distinct CDR3 sequences, approximately 55% of which are singletons, and 41% rests with the top ten. Material for sequencing was blood. These receptors originate from a man at least 80 years old in good health.

V and J are TRBV7-2 and TRBJ1-1, with D uncertain. Germline values: CDR1 SGHTA, CDR2 FQGNSA. This CDR3 is built from 14 residues. The ends were cut back, 4 bases at V and 4 bases at J, with 13 bases in the middle. The CDR3 DNA is TGTGCCAGCAGCTCAACCAGGCTGACCACTGAAGCTTTCTTT. Its protein product is CASSSTRLTTEAFF.

The rearrangement links TRBV6-5 to TRBJ2-7; 13 nucleotides line up with TRBD2. CDR1 is MNHEY and CDR2 is SVGAGI in the germline V gene. CDR3 length equals 18 residues. Trimming removed 0 bases from V and 0 bases from J; junction bases left unmatched: 5. The CDR3 DNA reads as TGTGCCAGCAGTTACTCGCCTTGGACTAGCGGGAGCTCCTACGAGCAGTACTTC. Translation: CASSYSPWTSGSSYEQYF.

The chain is built from TRBV7-9 and TRBJ2-5; 9 positions agree with TRBD2. The J call may be wrong; the DNA end is better matched by TRBJ2-7. Germline CDR1 SEHNR, CDR2 FQNEAQ (reference sequence). The CDR3 length is 14 residues. The CDR3 loop is CASSSRGLACEQYF. Written as DNA, the CDR3 is TGTGCCAGCAGCTCGAGGGGACTAGCCTGCGAGCAGTACTTC.

This clonotype has a handful of counts. The chain couples TRBV7-2 to TRBJ2-5, with unresolved D. This CDR3 region has 13 residues. CDR1 is SGHTA and CDR2 is FQGNSA in the germline V gene. Between the trimmed V and J ends, which lost 5 bases and 4 bases, there was a span of 11 bases. This chain's CDR3 is CASSPQPGETQYF. In DNA form, the CDR3 reads TGTGCCAGCAGCCCCCAGCCGGGAGAGACCCAGTACTTC.

This chain uses TRBV20-1 with TRBJ2-3; 16 positions match TRBD2. CDR3 size: 21 residues. In germline, CDR1 is DFQATT, CDR2 SNEGSKA (reference sequence). The V gene end was trimmed by 0 bases and the J gene end by 4 bases; junction bases not matched to a gene: 16. Here the CDR3 reads CSARDPRGLAGGSGVPDTQYF. For the CDR3, the DNA is TGCAGTGCTAGAGACCCCCGGGGACTAGCGGGAGGGTCCGGGGTACCAGATACGCAGTATTTT.

This clonotype has at least ten counts. The chain has TRBV12-3 or TRBV12-4 and TRBJ2-7; D unresolved. V was cut by 3 bases and J by 0 bases, with 6 bases left in between. This CDR3 has 13 amino acids. The CDR3 coding sequence is TGTGCCAGCAGTTTGGTGGACTCCTACGAGCAGTACTTC. This codes for CASSLVDSYEQYF.

This clonotype was detected a few times. This chain joins TRBV28 and TRBJ2-1; D call uncertain. Gene TRBJ2-7 matches the end of the DNA better, so the J call may be wrong. This CDR3 is built from 14 residues. From germline, CDR1 is MDHEN and CDR2 SYDVKM. CDR3 region: CASSFVLGGYEQYF. The CDR3 coding sequence is TGTGCCAGCAGTTTTGTACTGGGCGGCTACGAGCAGTACTTC.

A few counts support this clonotype. V usage is TRBV12-3 or TRBV12-4 and J usage is TRBJ2-1, with D possibly TRBD2 on 5 matching bases. The length of the CDR3 is 14 residues. V gave up 3 bases and J gave up 6 bases, with 12 bases separating them. The CDR3 spells CASSLQRTSNEQFF. The CDR3 coding sequence is TGTGCCAGCAGTTTGCAGCGGACCAGCAATGAGCAGTTCTTC.

This clonotype showed up just a few times. The chain is built from TRBV5-1 and TRBJ2-6; D is ambiguous. The CDR3 has 15 amino acids. Germline CDR1 reads SGHRS; CDR2 reads YFSETQ. V gave up 4 bases and J gave up 0 bases, with 8 bases separating them. CDR3 sequence: CASSPVRSGANVLTF. For the CDR3, the DNA is TGCGCCAGCAGCCCCGTCCGCTCTGGGGCCAACGTCCTGACTTTC.

This rearrangement joins TRBV5-1 to TRBJ2-1; 12 bases map to TRBD2. V shed 4 bases, J shed 8 bases, and the junction held 13 bases outside the gene matches. Germline loops: CDR1 SGHRS, CDR2 YFSETQ. The CDR3 consists of 17 residues. The CDR3 loop reads CASSLPTLAGGVDEQFF. CDR3 DNA: TGCGCCAGCAGCCTTCCAACGCTAGCGGGAGGGGTCGATGAGCAGTTCTTC.

This clonotype showed up many times. V is TRBV5-1 and J is TRBJ2-5; D is unclear. The CDR3 totals 12 residues. Trimming took off 1 base at V and 5 bases at J, with 6 bases between the two ends. The V gene's germline CDR1 is SGHRS and CDR2 YFSETQ. For the CDR3, the DNA is TGCGCCAGCAGCTTGAAATCGGAGACCCAGTACTTC. Amino acid sequence: CASSLKSETQYF.

Points on this clonotype: This sequence may be a read error, since a much larger clone differs from it by one base. The rearrangement uses TRBV11-3 and TRBJ2-1, with D possibly being TRBD1 (6 bases). Deletions cut 6 bases from V and 14 bases from J, with 17 bases between. The CDR3 has 12 amino acids. CDR1 is SGHNT and CDR2 is YENEEA in the germline V gene. Here the CDR3 reads CASRDTKGVEFF. The DNA of the CDR3 is TGTGCCAGCAGGGATACTAAGGGGGTAGAGTTCTTC.

J is TRBJ2-1 and V is TRBV7-3, with a weak D call TRBD2 (6 bases). Germline lookup yields CDR1 SGHTA and CDR2 FQGTGA. The CDR3 has 11 residues. The germline V and J ends were trimmed by 6 bases and 8 bases, with 8 bases remaining between them. In nucleotides, the CDR3 is TGTGCCAGCAGTAGCGGCTATGAGCAGTTCTTC. Encoded protein: CASSSGYEQFF.

Comment on this clonotype: This is likely a read error, given that the CDR3 carries no conserved phenylalanine or tryptophan at its end. This chain connects TRBV10-3 to TRBJ1-4; perhaps TRBD1 as D (5 bases). Germline V gives CDR1 ENHRY, CDR2 SYGVKD. Trimming pared 10 bases from V and 8 bases from J, leaving 17 bases between. CDR3 size: 13 residues. The CDR3 sequence is CATSPGRGEKLFL. The CDR3 DNA sequence: TGTGCCACGTCCCCAGGGCGCGGGGAAAAACTGTTTTTA.

This clonotype was observed a handful of times. The chain links TRBV12-5 to TRBJ1-4; D is unresolved. The germline gives CDR1 LGHNT, CDR2 FRNRAP. With 1 base removed from V and 1 base from J, the gap between germline ends came to 7 bases. The CDR3 is made up of 15 amino acids. CDR3 residues: CASGLGTETNEKLFF. The DNA of the CDR3 is TGTGCTAGTGGTTTGGGGACGGAAACTAATGAAAAACTGTTTTTT.

V usage is TRBV7-9 and J usage is TRBJ1-6, with 7 bases matching TRBD1. CDR1 is SEHNR and CDR2 is FQNEAQ in the germline V gene (reference sequence). With V trimmed by 5 bases and J by 6 bases, 7 bases remained unmatched. CDR3 length: 15 residues. The CDR3 DNA follows: TGTGCCAGCAGCGCATCGACAGGGATTAATTCACCCCTCCACTTT. It yields the protein CASSASTGINSPLHF.

In nucleotides, the CDR3 is TGTGCCAGCAGTATCACAGGGAGTCCCTCCTACGAGCAGTACTTC. Encoded protein: CASSITGSPSYEQYF. The chain has TRBV27 and TRBJ2-7; tentative D call: TRBD1 (6 bases). V lost 5 bases and J 0 bases, leaving 14 bases between the germline ends. Germline V CDR1 and CDR2: MNHEY, SMNVEV (reference sequence). This CDR3 has 15 residues.

This sequence joins TRBV27 and TRBJ1-6; D remains unclear. Deletions cut 1 base from V and 0 bases from J, with 10 bases between. CDR3 length equals 17 residues. CDR1 and CDR2 from the germline V gene are MNHEY and SMNVEV (reference sequence). CDR3 nucleotides: TGTGCCAGCAGTTTATATGCAGGCAGCTCCTATAATTCACCCCTCCACTTT. This translates into CASSLYAGSSYNSPLHF.

V usage is TRBV5-1 and J usage is TRBJ1-1, with D unresolved. The V gene's germline CDR1 is SGHRS and CDR2 YFSETQ. This CDR3 has 14 amino acids. Trimming removed 6 bases at V and 0 bases at J, with 12 bases between. The CDR3 coding sequence is TGCGCCAGCACCTCTCTAGGGATGAACACTGAAGCTTTCTTT. Protein product: CASTSLGMNTEAFF.

V and J are TRBV11-2 and TRBJ2-7, with 13 bases matching TRBD2. Germline V lookup: CDR1 SGHAT, CDR2 FQNNGV. Losses at the gene ends were 11 bases for V and 2 bases for J; bases not matched to a gene: 12. The CDR3 length is 16 residues. The CDR3 loop reads CARKGLAGAGAYEQYF. CDR3 nucleotide sequence: TGTGCCCGCAAAGGACTAGCGGGAGCGGGGGCCTACGAGCAGTACTTC.

This clonotype was found a few times. The V and J genes are TRBV4-1 and TRBJ2-6; D is ambiguous. The CDR3 runs 17 residues. Germline values: CDR1 MGHRA, CDR2 YSYEKL. Trimming removed 5 bases at V and 2 bases at J, with 16 bases between. The CDR3 is CASSVRGGGAGANVLTF. CDR3 coding DNA: TGCGCCAGCAGCGTTAGAGGTGGCGGCGCTGGGGCCAACGTCCTGACTTTC.

The DNA for the CDR3 is TGTGCCAGCAGCCAAGAAGCCTTAGCACAGGGGAAAGAGACCCAGTACTTC. The encoded protein is CASSQEALAQGKETQYF. The chain uses TRBV4-2 and TRBJ2-5; 7 positions match TRBD1. The CDR3 covers 17 residues. J lost 3 bases, V lost 0 bases, and 10 bases had no gene match. Germline loops: CDR1 LGHNA, CDR2 YNFKEQ.

This rearrangement joins TRBV29-1 to TRBJ2-6; 8 bases match TRBD1. After removal of 6 bases from V and 0 bases from J, the junction contained 7 bases not matched to a gene. The CDR3 sequence is 16 residues long. Germline CDR1 reads SQVTM; CDR2 reads ANQGSEA. The CDR3 DNA reads as TGCAGCGTAATCGGACAGGGACACTCTGGGGCCAACGTCCTGACTTTC. Translating gives CSVIGQGHSGANVLTF. Full variable domain (missing parts from reference TRBV29-1 and TRBJ2-6): SAVISQKPSRDICQRGTSLTIQCQVDSQVTMMFWYRQQPGQSLTLIATANQGSEATYESGFVIDKFPISRPNLTFSTLTVSNMSPEDSSIYLCSVIGQGHSGANVLTFGAGSRLTVL.

J is TRBJ2-5 and V is TRBV25-1, with D perhaps assigned TRBD1 or TRBD2 (6 bases each). This CDR3 region has 16 residues. Germline values: CDR1 MGHDK, CDR2 SYGVNS. With 0 bases removed from V and 5 bases from J, the gap between germline ends came to 16 bases. The CDR3 protein is CASSEYRGVVVETQYF. The CDR3 DNA sequence: TGTGCCAGCAGTGAATATAGGGGGGTTGTTGTGGAGACCCAGTACTTC.